The sequence of this T cell receptor (beta chain) was determined in a study of shared clonotypes between healthy human individuals. TCRdb's table, derived via immunoSEQ multiplex PCR, lists solely in-frame clones and lacks some. The top ten hold approximately 12% of the sample, which has some 480,000 clones, 65% to 80% seen once. The CDR3 loop spans 14 amino acids. The V and J ends lost 3 bases and 2 bases respectively, with 11 bases between them. CDR1 and CDR2 from the germline V gene are MNHEY and SMNVEV (reference sequence). The TCR originated in a middle-aged woman in good health. Some clones in this sample may be carry-over from other donors' samples. The chain carries TRBV27 and TRBJ2-7; a possible D gene is TRBD1 (5 bases). The specimen sequenced was PBMCs. The CDR3 DNA reads TGTGCCAGCAGTTTGGGGCTCTTTACCTACGAGCAGTACTTC. This codes for CASSLGLFTYEQYF.